Described below is a single TCR beta chain sequence and its context. There is no known antigen for this receptor. Base qualities are not at hand, and no much larger clone is one base apart. Based on the germline V gene (reference sequence), the CDR1 and CDR2 sequences are LNHDA and SQIVND. Between the V and J ends, shortened by 7 bases and 0 bases respectively, the junction contains 12 bases. The CDR3 starts with the cysteine, ends with the phenylalanine, and has 14 residues. Only the CDR3 region is kept as DNA, spanning 42 bases read in frame from base 1. The donors were healthy, HIV-negative adults who had no recently reported acute infections or vaccinations. All donors were Caucasian adults living in Nashville, Tennessee, USA. In the unsorted samples, 70 million to 90 million PBMCs were counted, and genomic DNA was extracted using the QIAamp DNA Blood Mini kit. After blood collection by leukapheresis, PBMCs were isolated using Ficoll-Histopaque density gradient centrifugation and then cryopreserved in the vapor phase of liquid nitrogen.

The sample belongs to a study of shared clonotypes between healthy human individuals (TCRdb year 2020). Regarding the research as a whole: The cohort comprised a couple of women and a few men aged 18 to 49 years. Blood TCR repertoires of a handful of healthy adults were deeply sequenced to estimate repertoire size and the extent of clonotype sharing between individuals. To increase sequencing depth and limit assay-specific biases, different laboratories used diverse techniques to prepare libraries and sequence TCR repertoires. Per donor, leukapheresis produced somewhere between about 0.8 and 9 billion PBMCs.

Using the deep immunoSEQ assay, multiplex PCR amplified TCR CDR3 regions from genomic DNA. Extracted genomic DNA from each cell subset was distributed evenly across all wells of several immunoSEQ 96-well plates, and each plate was treated as a replicate. For unsorted PBMC, each replicate PCR was loaded with 300 ng genomic DNA, equivalent to some 27,000 T cell genomes. Ten immunoSEQ deep assay plates were used to sequence unsorted PBMC genomic DNA. Purified libraries were quantified with a Qubit 3.0 fluorometer, sized on a Bioanalyzer 2100, and re-quantified with the KAPA Library Quantification kit. Each immunoSEQ 96-well plate was sequenced on its own single-read 150-cycle Illumina NextSeq 550 flow cell. Processing in the source paper ran as follows. Because the immunoSEQ output held only junctional sequences and lacked quality scores, the filtering could not match the filtering applied to full-length reads. To assign V/J genes and CDR3, sequences were annotated against IMGT germline references using PyIR, a Python wrapper for IgBLAST v1.9. Reads with weak V/J assignments (E-value above 1e-6), missing CDR3, stop codons, out-of-frame junctions, or ambiguous translated residues were removed. V3J clonotypes were defined as sequences sharing an identical inferred V gene, J gene, and CDR3 amino acid sequence. Percentage overlap between repertoires was computed as shared unique clonotypes divided by the size of the smaller repertoire. Richness of each repertoire was evaluated using RTK rarefaction, the Chao1 estimator, and Recon v2.1 estimates of unobserved clonotypes. Not all clones reach the TCRdb copy of this immuneACCESS table, which keeps in-frame sequences only. Checked studies attribute under half of the gap to unresolved V genes and leave the rest unexplained. Clone size and the V and J calls come from that table; the DNA yielded D and trimming. For this sample the table gives hundreds of thousands of clones, of which roughly four fifths were detected only once. 12% of the sample goes to the ten largest clones.

Overall study results and their limits: Sampling was restricted to blood, and TCR repertoires in tissues likely differ from the TCR repertoires found in blood. Because the study included only a small number of donors, the genetic and exposure-history diversity represented was limited. Pairwise subsampling led to the expectation that sequencing depth would affect the degree of clonotype sharing among donors.

The chain is assembled from TRBV19 and TRBJ2-5; a tentative D match to TRBD1 spans 5 bases. The clonotype was recovered from a woman aged 40 to 50 in good health. Some clones in this sample may be carry-over from other donors' samples. The sample consisted of PBMCs. The CDR3: CASNRGHNQETQYF. The nucleotide sequence reads TGTGCCAGTAACCGAGGACACAACCAAGAGACCCAGTACTTC.